The 30 T cell receptor beta chains below come from one sample, sequenced in a study of shared clonotypes between healthy human individuals (dated by TCRdb to the early 2020s). Libraries were constructed by the immunoSEQ multiplex PCR assay. In TCRdb, the immuneACCESS table is reduced to in-frame sequences with V and J assigned. These tables do not hold every clone; where another copy was compared, an unresolved V gene accounts for under half, and the others remain unexplained. The sample data list some 1 million clones, and under 80% of these were observed just once. The ten largest clones capture approximately 1.5% of the sample. The material sequenced was memory CD4+ T cells sorted from blood. Read against the paper, the sample's cell subset or site label means: CD45RA-negative fraction. Receptors originate from a man aged 18 to 30 in good health.

The chain has TRBV18 and TRBJ2-3; perhaps TRBD2 as D (5 bases). CDR1 is KGHSH and CDR2 is LQKENI in the germline V gene. Trimming cost V 3 bases and J 1 base, with 23 bases left between them. This CDR3 comprises 19 residues. CDR3 coding DNA: TGTGCCAGCTCACCGCGGGTTCTGGGAGTCGAAGTTGGCACAGATACGCAGTATTTT. Residues: CASSPRVLGVEVGTDTQYF. Looking up the rest from reference TRBV18 and TRBJ2-3 gives the full variable domain: NAGVMQNPRHLVRRRGQEARLRCSPMKGHSHVYWYRQLPEEGLKFMVYLQKENIIDESGMPKERFSAEFPKEGPSILRIQQVVRGDSAAYFCASSPRVLGVEVGTDTQYFGPGTRLTVL.

The CDR3 nucleotides are TGTGCCAGCAGCTTGGGGGGACTAGCATACAATGAGCAGTTCTTC. Translating gives CASSLGGLAYNEQFF. The rearrangement joins TRBV5-6 to TRBJ2-1; 9 bases agree with TRBD2. Germline V CDR1 and CDR2: SGHDT, YYEEEE. Trimming at V came to 0 bases and at J to 4 bases, leaving 2 bases not matched to a gene. This CDR3 has 15 residues.

This clone was observed a handful of times. The chain joins TRBV28 to TRBJ1-2; D is unclear. This CDR3 has 13 amino acids. Trimming left V 3 bases short and J 0 bases short, with 5 bases between. Germline CDR1 and CDR2: MDHEN and SYDVKM. The CDR3 reads CASSFGANYGYTF. The CDR3 DNA sequence: TGTGCCAGCAGTTTCGGGGCTAACTATGGCTACACCTTC.

This clone has just one count. This chain connects TRBV5-6 to TRBJ2-1; D is ambiguous. The CDR3 has 11 residues. The V end was cut by 4 bases, the J end by 10 bases, with 9 bases between. Germline loops: CDR1 SGHDT, CDR2 YYEEEE. The CDR3 here is CASSLSGEQFF. The DNA of the CDR3 is TGTGCCAGCAGCCTGTCTGGGGAGCAGTTCTTC.

CDR3 sequence reads: CASSTRQGSDGYTF. The CDR3 DNA follows: TGTGCCAGCTCAACCCGACAGGGGTCGGATGGCTACACCTTC. The chain has TRBV18 and TRBJ1-2; 8 bases map to TRBD1. V shed 5 bases, J shed 6 bases, and the junction held 8 bases outside the gene matches. The CDR3 is made up of 14 amino acids. Germline CDR1 is KGHSH and CDR2 is LQKENI.

V and J are TRBV5-1 and TRBJ2-7; 10 bases align to TRBD1. CDR1 SGHRS and CDR2 YFSETQ come from the germline V gene. Losses at the gene ends were 4 bases for V and 5 bases for J; bases not matched to a gene: 12. The CDR3 has 16 residues. This chain's CDR3 is CASSQRGDRGIHEQYF. Here the CDR3 DNA reads TGCGCCAGCAGCCAAAGGGGGGACAGGGGTATCCACGAGCAGTACTTC.

The genes are TRBV18 and TRBJ2-1, with D perhaps being TRBD1 or TRBD2 (5 bases each). Trimming took off 4 bases at V and 9 bases at J, with 19 bases between the two ends. The germline gives CDR1 KGHSH, CDR2 LQKENI. The length of the CDR3 is 15 residues. The CDR3 nucleotides are TGTGCCAGCTCACTCCAGGGACCCGCGCTAGGTGAGCAGTTCTTC. Translating it yields CASSLQGPALGEQFF. The entire variable domain, with the rest obtained from reference TRBV18 and TRBJ2-1, is as follows: NAGVMQNPRHLVRRRGQEARLRCSPMKGHSHVYWYRQLPEEGLKFMVYLQKENIIDESGMPKERFSAEFPKEGPSILRIQQVVRGDSAAYFCASSLQGPALGEQFFGPGTRLTVL.

This clone was seen only a few times. The V gene is TRBV4-1, the J gene TRBJ1-3; D uncertain. The CDR3 is 13 residues long. V was trimmed by 6 bases and J by 3 bases, leaving 9 bases between them. The germline gives CDR1 MGHRA, CDR2 YSYEKL. The DNA for the CDR3 is TGCGCCAGCAGAACGACGGGTGGAAACACCATATATTTT. It is translated as CASRTTGGNTIYF.

The rearrangement joins TRBV2 to TRBJ2-1; 7 nucleotides match TRBD2. This CDR3 has 18 amino acids. The V gene's germline CDR1 is SNHLY and CDR2 FYNNEI. With 1 base clipped from V and 8 bases from J, the junction kept 17 bases outside the gene matches. The CDR3 spells CASSEVGGFHQHVDEQFF. The CDR3 DNA follows: TGTGCCAGCAGTGAAGTGGGGGGGTTCCACCAACATGTTGATGAGCAGTTCTTC.

This clone occurred many times. This sequence joins TRBV2 and TRBJ2-7; D perhaps matches TRBD1 (7 bases). V was pared by 6 bases and J by 5 bases, with 23 bases between. Germline assignment: CDR1 SNHLY and CDR2 FYNNEI. The length of the CDR3 is 16 residues. In DNA, the CDR3 is TGTGCCAGCAGCCCAGGGGGGTTTACTACGTCTAACGAGCAGTACTTC. It codes for CASSPGGFTTSNEQYF.

The rearrangement links TRBV27 to TRBJ2-7, with 7 bases matching TRBD1. The length of the CDR3 is 14 residues. Germline V gene sequence: CDR1 MNHEY, CDR2 SMNVEV (reference sequence). Trimming at V came to 6 bases and at J to 0 bases, leaving 5 bases not matched to a gene. DNA for the CDR3: TGTGCCAGCAGACCCCGGGACAGCTCCTACGAGCAGTACTTC. Translation: CASRPRDSSYEQYF.

A word on this clone: A much larger clone is a single base away; this may be a read error. The sample carries other DNA sequences with the same CDR3. The chain is built from TRBV2 and TRBJ1-1; D remains ambiguous. Germline values: CDR1 SNHLY, CDR2 FYNNEI. Trimming removed 3 bases at V and 1 base at J, with 6 bases between. The CDR3 runs to 13 residues. The CDR3, as DNA: TGTGCCAGCAGTGAGGAAGGGAACACTGAAGCTTTCTTT. This gives the protein CASSEEGNTEAFF.

This chain joins TRBV5-4 and TRBJ2-7; D not certain. Germline values: CDR1 SGHNT, CDR2 YYREEE (reference sequence). The CDR3 has 13 residues. V was cut by 5 bases and J by 2 bases, with 11 bases left in between. This CDR3 reads CASSSSLTYEQYF. CDR3 nucleotides: TGTGCCAGCAGTTCCAGCCTAACCTACGAGCAGTACTTC.

Only one count was recorded for this clone. The V gene is TRBV19, the J gene TRBJ1-5, with D possibly being TRBD1 (5 bases). The CDR3 consists of 15 residues. Per germline, CDR1 LNHDA and CDR2 SQIVND (reference sequence). Trimming removed 4 bases at V and 2 bases at J, with 12 bases between. The CDR3 loop is CASSKSGAGNQPQHF. DNA for the CDR3: TGTGCCAGTAGTAAGTCCGGGGCTGGCAATCAGCCCCAGCATTTT.

The CDR3 spells CASSPDPSSYNEQFF. CDR3 bases: TGTGCCAGCAGCCCTGACCCGAGCTCCTACAATGAGCAGTTCTTC. The rearrangement uses TRBV7-2 and TRBJ2-1, with unresolved D. The CDR3 runs 15 residues. Germline V CDR1 and CDR2: SGHTA, FQGNSA. The V and J ends lost 5 bases and 0 bases respectively, with 11 bases between them.

The rearrangement joins TRBV7-7 to TRBJ2-2; no firm D call. Germline CDR1 and CDR2: SSHAT and FNYEAQ (reference sequence). This CDR3 has 13 residues. CDR3: CASRSDNAGELFF. DNA of the CDR3: TGTGCTAGTCGGTCAGACAATGCCGGGGAGCTGTTTTTT.

The DNA for the CDR3 is TGTGCCAGCAGTCCCGGGCTGGACAGTAACTATGGCTACACCTTC. Translated, it gives CASSPGLDSNYGYTF. This chain links TRBV27 with TRBJ1-2, with D possibly TRBD1 on 6 matching bases. Germline CDR1 MNHEY, CDR2 SMNVEV (reference sequence). The CDR3 length is 15 residues. V was clipped by 5 bases and J by 1 base, with 14 bases between them.

The chain employs TRBV7-8 and TRBJ2-5, with D hard to call. This CDR3 has 15 residues. Germline V gene sequence: CDR1 SGHVS, CDR2 FQNEAQ. Between the trimmed V and J ends, which lost 4 bases and 5 bases, there was a span of 17 bases. Here the CDR3 DNA reads TGTGCCAGCAGCTCCCTCGACTTTGTCGGGGAGACCCAGTACTTC. It translates to CASSSLDFVGETQYF.

This clone came up a few times. The chain carries TRBV14 and TRBJ1-3; D unresolved. Trimming left V 0 bases short and J 0 bases short, with 12 bases between. The CDR3 is 17 amino acids. The germline gives CDR1 SGHDN, CDR2 FVKESK. The DNA of the CDR3 is TGTGCCAGCAGCCAAGATGTACGGAAAGGCTCTGGAAACACCATATATTTT. This gives the protein CASSQDVRKGSGNTIYF. Using reference TRBV14 and TRBJ1-3 for the parts outside the CDR3, the full variable domain is EAGVTQFPSHSVIEKGQTVTLRCDPISGHDNLYWYRRVMGKEIKFLLHFVKESKQDESGMPNNRFLAERTGGTYSTLKVQPAELEDSGVYFCASSQDVRKGSGNTIYFGEGSWLTVV.

A note on this clone: At one end, the junction sequence differs from germline, possibly due to a read error. The gene calls are TRBV7-7 and TRBJ2-5; 9 bases map to TRBD1. The germline V gene has CDR1 SSHAT and CDR2 FNYEAQ (reference sequence). CDR3 length equals 14 residues. The CDR3 sequence: CASSISGTGETQYF. The CDR3 nucleotides are TGTGCTAGCAGCATTTCCGGGACAGGGGAGACCCAGTACTTC.

The rearrangement links TRBV19 to TRBJ2-2; TRBD1 matches 8 bases. Trimming took 5 bases from V and 3 from J; bases not matched to a gene: 11. The CDR3 spans 17 residues. CDR1 LNHDA and CDR2 SQIVND come from the germline V gene (reference sequence). The CDR3 region has the DNA TGTGCCAGTAGTGGAACTGGACAGGGCTCTGACACCGGGGAGCTGTTTTTT. This gives the protein CASSGTGQGSDTGELFF.

The rearrangement links TRBV5-1 to TRBJ2-7; no firm D call. The CDR3 runs 13 residues. Trimming left V 2 bases short and J 0 bases short, with 6 bases between. Germline V gene sequence: CDR1 SGHRS, CDR2 YFSETQ. CDR3 bases: TGCGCCAGCAGCTTCCAAAGCTCCTACGAGCAGTACTTC. It is translated as CASSFQSSYEQYF.

The V call is TRBV2, the J call TRBJ1-6; D is undetermined. The ends were cut back, 6 bases at V and 10 bases at J, with 7 bases in the middle. The CDR3 runs to 11 residues. Germline-derived CDR1 and CDR2 are SNHLY and FYNNEI. The CDR3 nucleotides are TGTGCCAGCAGCGTAAAATCACCCCTCCACTTT. This sequence encodes CASSVKSPLHF.

The V and J genes are TRBV7-8 and TRBJ1-5, with unresolved D. The CDR3 loop spans 16 amino acids. V lost 3 bases and J lost 4, with 16 bases in between. CDR1 is SGHVS, CDR2 FQNEAQ, per germline. CDR3 protein: CASSLYGRDYNQPQHF. As DNA, the CDR3 is TGTGCCAGCAGCTTGTACGGCAGAGACTATAATCAGCCCCAGCATTTT.

This chain joins TRBV7-9 and TRBJ2-7; tentative D call: TRBD2 (5 bases). Germline CDR1 SEHNR, CDR2 FQNEAQ (reference sequence). Trimming removed 4 bases at V and 2 bases at J, with 12 bases between. The CDR3 runs 14 residues. The CDR3 region is CASSYSGLPYEQYF. CDR3 bases: TGTGCCAGCAGCTACTCAGGACTGCCCTACGAGCAGTACTTC.

V is TRBV30 and J is TRBJ2-1; a weak D match, TRBD2 (6 bases). This CDR3 has 14 residues. V lost 2 bases and J 9 bases, leaving 17 bases between the germline ends. Looked up from germline, CDR1 is GTSNPN and CDR2 is SVGIG (reference sequence). The CDR3 sequence is CAWSPPMTSGEQFF. The CDR3 DNA is TGTGCCTGGAGTCCACCCATGACTAGTGGTGAGCAGTTCTTC.

The CDR3 loop is CASSSPGQQRWEQYF. CDR3 bases: TGTGCCAGCAGTTCCCCGGGACAGCAACGTTGGGAGCAGTACTTC. This chain connects TRBV6-5 to TRBJ2-7; 7 bases are shared with TRBD1. V was pared by 4 bases and J by 7 bases, with 13 bases of the junction left unmatched. The CDR3 totals 15 residues. Per the germline V gene, CDR1 is MNHEY and CDR2 is SVGAGI.

The V call is TRBV9, the J call TRBJ2-2; D is unclear. CDR3 length equals 12 residues. V was trimmed by 3 bases and J by 7 bases, leaving 7 bases between them. In germline, CDR1 is SGDLS, CDR2 YYNGEE. The CDR3 coding sequence is TGTGCCAGCAGCGGTGTGGGCGGGGAGCTGTTTTTT. It codes for CASSGVGGELFF.

V gene TRBV5-4 combines with J gene TRBJ2-3; 9 bases are a match to TRBD2. The CDR3 is 15 amino acids. V lost 5 bases and J lost 5; bases outside the gene matches: 9. Per germline, CDR1 SGHNT and CDR2 YYREEE (reference sequence). The CDR3 sequence: CASSQTPTSGDTQYF. The CDR3 region has the DNA TGTGCCAGCAGTCAAACTCCGACTAGCGGAGATACGCAGTATTTT. Variable domain in full (rest from reference TRBV5-4 and TRBJ2-3): ETGVTQSPTHLIKTRGQQVTLRCSSQSGHNTVSWYQQALGQGPQFIFQYYREEENGRGNFPPRFSGLQFPNYSSELNVNALELDDSALYLCASSQTPTSGDTQYFGPGTRLTVL.

The CDR3 loop is CASSPQDTGSETQYF. Here the CDR3 DNA reads TGCGCCAGCAGCCCCCAGGACACCGGCTCGGAGACCCAGTACTTC. The genes are TRBV5-1 and TRBJ2-5; D may be TRBD1 (5 bases). V lost 4 bases, J lost 5 bases, and 18 bases lay in between. This CDR3 comprises 15 residues. Germline CDR1 SGHRS, CDR2 YFSETQ.